Listed below are T cell receptor beta chains from one sample, sequenced in a study of cytomegalovirus exposure and HLA in healthy donors. Produced via immunoSEQ multiplex PCR; TCRdb's table is partial and in-frame only. In the table there are 55,000 to 75,000 clones, around 74% of which are singletons. Material for sequencing was PBMCs. Source of these receptors: a human donor in good health. The CDR3 runs from the conserved cysteine through the conserved F or W. D genes are given only for firm matches. Clone size is stated in some rows and not others, as once, few, many or a class when expanded.

abundance: once; d_gene: TRBD2; len: 17; v_gene: TRBV13; j_gene: TRBJ2-1; CDR3aa: CASSPRLRTSIRNEQFF; CDR3nt: TGTGCCAGCAGCCCCCGACTGAGGACTAGCATCCGCAATGAGCAGTTCTTC
abundance: NA; d_gene: NA; len: 13; v_gene: TRBV7-3; j_gene: TRBJ2-1; CDR3aa: CASSLNRDGEQFF; CDR3nt: TGTGCCAGCAGCTTAAACAGGGATGGTGAGCAGTTCTTC
abundance: once; d_gene: TRBD2; len: 13; v_gene: TRBV6-1; j_gene: TRBJ2-5; CDR3aa: CASTRGVQETQYF; CDR3nt: TGTGCCAGCACCCGGGGGGTCCAAGAGACCCAGTACTTC
abundance: NA; d_gene: NA; len: 15; v_gene: TRBV11-2; j_gene: TRBJ1-3; CDR3aa: CASSLGGVGGNTIYF; CDR3nt: TGTGCCAGCAGCTTAGGAGGAGTTGGTGGAAACACCATATATTTT
abundance: NA; d_gene: TRBD2; len: 17; v_gene: TRBV7-9; j_gene: TRBJ2-7; CDR3aa: CASSLVTASGNPYEQYF; CDR3nt: TGTGCCAGCAGCTTAGTAACGGCTAGCGGGAACCCCTACGAGCAGTACTTC
abundance: NA; d_gene: TRBD1; len: 15; v_gene: TRBV4-1; j_gene: TRBJ2-7; CDR3aa: CASSQNRGSSYEQYF; CDR3nt: TGCGCCAGCAGCCAAAACAGGGGTTCCTCCTACGAGCAGTACTTC
abundance: NA; d_gene: TRBD2; len: 11; v_gene: TRBV25-1; j_gene: TRBJ2-3; CDR3aa: CALSGGDTQYF; CDR3nt: TGTGCCCTAAGCGGGGGGGATACGCAGTATTTT
abundance: NA; d_gene: TRBD2; len: 14; v_gene: TRBV30; j_gene: TRBJ2-2; CDR3aa: CAARGGTNTGELFF; CDR3nt: TGTGCTGCCCGCGGGGGTACGAACACCGGGGAGCTGTTTTTT
abundance: NA; d_gene: TRBD2; len: 14; v_gene: TRBV29-1; j_gene: TRBJ2-1; CDR3aa: CSGRETSGWGEQFF; CDR3nt: TGCAGCGGGCGAGAGACTAGCGGGTGGGGTGAGCAGTTCTTC
abundance: once; d_gene: TRBD1; len: 11; v_gene: TRBV11-2; j_gene: TRBJ2-5; CDR3aa: CASSQTGEQYF; CDR3nt: TGTGCCAGCAGCCAGACAGGGGAGCAGTACTTC
abundance: NA; d_gene: TRBD1; len: 14; v_gene: TRBV7-2; j_gene: TRBJ2-2; CDR3aa: CASSWDSYTGELFF; CDR3nt: TGTGCCAGCAGCTGGGACAGTTACACCGGGGAGCTGTTTTTT
abundance: few; d_gene: TRBD2; len: 18; v_gene: TRBV27; j_gene: TRBJ2-1; CDR3aa: CASRLQGTSGGTYNEQFF; CDR3nt: TGTGCCAGCAGGTTACAGGGGACTAGCGGGGGAACCTACAATGAGCAGTTCTTC
abundance: NA; d_gene: TRBD1; len: 15; v_gene: TRBV28; j_gene: TRBJ2-1; CDR3aa: CASSPSWTGHNEQFF; CDR3nt: TGTGCCAGCAGTCCTTCGTGGACAGGGCACAATGAGCAGTTCTTC
abundance: NA; d_gene: NA; len: 17; v_gene: TRBV7-6; j_gene: TRBJ2-1; CDR3aa: CASSPWPAGSSYNEQFF; CDR3nt: TGTGCCAGCAGCCCCTGGCCAGCGGGTAGCTCCTACAATGAGCAGTTCTTC
abundance: few; d_gene: TRBD1; len: 16; v_gene: TRBV19; j_gene: TRBJ2-4; CDR3aa: CASSFVGQGALNIQYF; CDR3nt: TGTGCCAGTAGCTTCGTCGGACAGGGGGCATTGAACATTCAGTACTTC
abundance: NA; d_gene: NA; len: 15; v_gene: TRBV9; j_gene: TRBJ1-1; CDR3aa: CASSVRGSTTGEAFF; CDR3nt: TGTGCCAGCAGCGTCAGGGGAAGCACCACGGGTGAAGCTTTCTTT
abundance: NA; d_gene: TRBD1; len: 15; v_gene: TRBV25-1; j_gene: TRBJ1-1; CDR3aa: CASSEPGTENTEAFF; CDR3nt: TGTGCCAGCAGTGAACCCGGGACAGAGAACACTGAAGCTTTCTTT
abundance: few; d_gene: NA; len: 15; v_gene: TRBV5-1; j_gene: TRBJ2-3; CDR3aa: CASSLGNSHTDTQYF; CDR3nt: TGCGCCAGCAGCTTGGGGAACAGCCACACAGATACGCAGTATTTT
abundance: once; d_gene: TRBD2; len: 13; v_gene: TRBV6-5; j_gene: TRBJ2-7; CDR3aa: CASRASGIREQYF; CDR3nt: TGTGCCAGCAGGGCTAGCGGGATAAGGGAGCAGTACTTC
abundance: NA; d_gene: TRBD1; len: 18; v_gene: TRBV23-1; j_gene: TRBJ1-3; CDR3aa: CASSRRSLGRQGYPTIYF; CDR3nt: TGCGCCAGCAGTCGCCGATCACTTGGGCGACAGGGGTATCCCACCATATATTTT
abundance: NA; d_gene: TRBD1; len: 19; v_gene: TRBV23-1; j_gene: TRBJ1-5; CDR3aa: CASGYRGHNSHKPNQPQHF; CDR3nt: TGCGCCAGCGGCTACAGGGGGCACAATTCTCACAAACCCAATCAGCCCCAGCATTTT
abundance: NA; d_gene: NA; len: 17; v_gene: TRBV28; j_gene: TRBJ1-2; CDR3aa: CASSLIGGGRANYGYTF; CDR3nt: TGTGCCAGCAGTTTAATTGGGGGGGGCAGGGCTAACTATGGCTACACCTTC
abundance: NA; d_gene: NA; len: 15; v_gene: TRBV5-4; j_gene: TRBJ2-7; CDR3aa: CASSLLGLSGYEQYF; CDR3nt: TGTGCCAGCAGCTTACTAGGCCTCTCGGGCTACGAGCAGTACTTC
abundance: NA; d_gene: NA; len: 14; v_gene: TRBV9; j_gene: TRBJ1-2; CDR3aa: CASSVTGPKNGYTF; CDR3nt: TGTGCCAGCAGCGTTACAGGGCCAAAGAATGGCTACACCTTC
abundance: NA; d_gene: TRBD2; len: 16; v_gene: TRBV27; j_gene: TRBJ2-5; CDR3aa: CASSSVAGGLQETQYF; CDR3nt: TGTGCCAGCAGTTCCGTAGCGGGAGGACTGCAAGAGACCCAGTACTTC
abundance: many; d_gene: NA; len: 14; v_gene: TRBV19; j_gene: TRBJ1-5; CDR3aa: CASSIWAGDQPQHF; CDR3nt: TGTGCCAGTAGTATTTGGGCAGGGGATCAGCCCCAGCATTTT
abundance: NA; d_gene: NA; len: 13; v_gene: TRBV30; j_gene: TRBJ2-7; CDR3aa: CAWSNSLSYEQYF; CDR3nt: TGTGCCTGGAGTAACTCGCTTTCTTACGAGCAGTACTTC
abundance: NA; d_gene: TRBD1; len: 17; v_gene: TRBV4-1; j_gene: TRBJ2-1; CDR3aa: CASSQARGQGIYNEQFF; CDR3nt: TGCGCCAGCAGCCAAGCGAGGGGACAGGGCATCTACAATGAGCAGTTCTTC
abundance: NA; d_gene: TRBD2; len: 17; v_gene: TRBV5-6; j_gene: TRBJ2-2; CDR3aa: CASSGLGTSGPPGELFF; CDR3nt: TGTGCCAGCAGCGGCCTCGGGACTAGCGGGCCCCCCGGGGAGCTGTTTTTT
abundance: NA; d_gene: TRBD2; len: 15; v_gene: TRBV19; j_gene: TRBJ2-7; CDR3aa: CASSVGLAGINEQYF; CDR3nt: TGTGCCAGTAGTGTGGGACTAGCGGGAATCAACGAGCAGTACTTC
abundance: NA; d_gene: TRBD2; len: 17; v_gene: TRBV10-3; j_gene: TRBJ2-7; CDR3aa: CAISRLLSGISSYEQYF; CDR3nt: TGTGCCATCAGTCGATTACTTAGCGGGATCAGCTCCTACGAGCAGTACTTC
abundance: once; d_gene: NA; len: 16; v_gene: TRBV5-1; j_gene: TRBJ1-1; CDR3aa: CASSLQPTTMNTEAFF; CDR3nt: TGCGCCAGCAGCTTGCAACCGACAACCATGAACACTGAAGCTTTCTTT
abundance: NA; d_gene: NA; len: 15; v_gene: TRBV5-1; j_gene: TRBJ1-1; CDR3aa: CASKKTLTVYTEAFF; CDR3nt: TGCGCCAGCAAAAAGACATTGACAGTATACACTGAAGCTTTCTTT
abundance: once; d_gene: TRBD2; len: 15; v_gene: TRBV15; j_gene: TRBJ2-1; CDR3aa: CATSGGTSGKVEQFF; CDR3nt: TGTGCCACCAGCGGCGGGACTAGCGGGAAAGTTGAGCAGTTCTTC
abundance: NA; d_gene: NA; len: 12; v_gene: TRBV5-6; j_gene: TRBJ2-7; CDR3aa: CASSLAPNEQYF; CDR3nt: TGTGCCAGCAGCTTGGCCCCCAACGAGCAGTACTTC
abundance: NA; d_gene: NA; len: 15; v_gene: TRBV14; j_gene: TRBJ2-5; CDR3aa: CASSPGQKHQETQYF; CDR3nt: TGTGCCAGCAGCCCCGGACAAAAGCACCAAGAGACCCAGTACTTC
abundance: NA; d_gene: TRBD1; len: 14; v_gene: TRBV2; j_gene: TRBJ1-1; CDR3aa: CASRETGSSGEAFF; CDR3nt: TGTGCCAGCAGAGAGACAGGGTCGAGCGGAGAAGCTTTCTTT
abundance: NA; d_gene: NA; len: 12; v_gene: TRBV29-1; j_gene: TRBJ1-4; CDR3aa: CSVEDGNEKLFF; CDR3nt: TGCAGCGTTGAAGACGGTAATGAAAAACTGTTTTTT
abundance: NA; d_gene: TRBD1; len: 16; v_gene: TRBV6-1; j_gene: TRBJ1-5; CDR3aa: CASSEAPSTGYQPQHF; CDR3nt: TGTGCCAGCAGTGAAGCGCCGTCGACAGGGTATCAGCCCCAGCATTTT
abundance: NA; d_gene: TRBD1; len: 14; v_gene: TRBV19; j_gene: TRBJ1-2; CDR3aa: CASRDRGHENGYTF; CDR3nt: TGTGCCAGTAGGGACAGGGGGCATGAGAATGGCTACACCTTC
abundance: NA; d_gene: TRBD2; len: 16; v_gene: TRBV7-9; j_gene: TRBJ2-7; CDR3aa: CASSSTGERDSYEQYF; CDR3nt: TGTGCCAGCAGCTCGACCGGGGAGCGGGATTCCTACGAGCAGTACTTC